This T cell receptor beta chain was identified during a study of T cell responses to AZD1222 COVID-19 vaccine. Study conclusions and caveats: Following two doses of AZD1222, Spike-specific TCR breadth and depth rose.

Per the germline V gene, CDR1 is MGHRA and CDR2 is YSYEKL. This CDR3 comprises 18 residues. V gave up 0 bases and J gave up 4 bases, with 21 bases separating them. Sequenced by immunoSEQ multiplex PCR; TCRdb stores in-frame clones only, minus some. Here the sample spans fewer than 120,000 clones, roughly 93% being singletons. Concerning this clone itself: Its antigen remains unknown.

The source material was peripheral blood, sampled 28 days after the second AZD1222 dose. The V gene is TRBV4-1, the J gene TRBJ1-1; D is ambiguous. The sequence derives from an adult who received the AZD1222 COVID-19 vaccine. The CDR3 region is CASSQEIFDLPRSTEAFF. The DNA for the CDR3 is TGCGCCAGCAGCCAAGAAATTTTTGACCTCCCCCGGTCCACTGAAGCTTTCTTT.